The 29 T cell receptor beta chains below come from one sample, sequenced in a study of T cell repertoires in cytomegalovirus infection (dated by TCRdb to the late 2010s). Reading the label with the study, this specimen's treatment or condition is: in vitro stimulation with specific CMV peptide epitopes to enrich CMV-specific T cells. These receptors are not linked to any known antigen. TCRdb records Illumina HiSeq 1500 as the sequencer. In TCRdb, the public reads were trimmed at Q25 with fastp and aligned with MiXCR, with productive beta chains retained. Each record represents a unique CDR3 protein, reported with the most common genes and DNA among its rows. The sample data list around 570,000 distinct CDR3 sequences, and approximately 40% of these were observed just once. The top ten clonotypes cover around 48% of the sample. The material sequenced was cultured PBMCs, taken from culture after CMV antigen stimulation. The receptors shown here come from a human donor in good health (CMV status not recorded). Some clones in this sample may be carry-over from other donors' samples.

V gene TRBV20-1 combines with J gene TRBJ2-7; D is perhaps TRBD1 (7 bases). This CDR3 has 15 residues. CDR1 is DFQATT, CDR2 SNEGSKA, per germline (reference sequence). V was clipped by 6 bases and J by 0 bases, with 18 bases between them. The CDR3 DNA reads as TGCAGTGCCCCGGCGGGACAGTCATTCTCCTACGAGCAGTACTTC. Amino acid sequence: CSAPAGQSFSYEQYF.

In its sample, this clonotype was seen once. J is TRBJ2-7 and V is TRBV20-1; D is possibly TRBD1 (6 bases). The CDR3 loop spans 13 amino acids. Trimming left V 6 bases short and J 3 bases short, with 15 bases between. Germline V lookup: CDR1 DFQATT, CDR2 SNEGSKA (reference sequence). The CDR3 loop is CSAHPGANYEQYF. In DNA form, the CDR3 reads TGCAGTGCCCACCCAGGGGCCAACTACGAGCAGTACTTC.

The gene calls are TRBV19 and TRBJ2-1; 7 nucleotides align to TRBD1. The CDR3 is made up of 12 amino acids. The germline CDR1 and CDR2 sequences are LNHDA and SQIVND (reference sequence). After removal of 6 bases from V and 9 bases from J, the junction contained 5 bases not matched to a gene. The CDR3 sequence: CASRSTGSEQFF. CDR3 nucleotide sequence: TGTGCCAGTAGGTCGACAGGGAGTGAGCAGTTCTTC.

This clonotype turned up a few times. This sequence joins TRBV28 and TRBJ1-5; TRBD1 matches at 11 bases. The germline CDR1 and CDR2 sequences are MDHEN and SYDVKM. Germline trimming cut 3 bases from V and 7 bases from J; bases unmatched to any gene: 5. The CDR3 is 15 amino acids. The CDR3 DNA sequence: TGTGCCAGCAGTTTCCGGGACAGGGGGGCCCAGCCCCAGCATTTT. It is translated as CASSFRDRGAQPQHF.

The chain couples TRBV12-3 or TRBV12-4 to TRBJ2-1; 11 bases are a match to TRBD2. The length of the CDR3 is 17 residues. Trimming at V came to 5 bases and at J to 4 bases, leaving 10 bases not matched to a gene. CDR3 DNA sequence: TGTGCCAGCAGTCCGCTGACTAGCGGGGTATATTACAATGAGCAGTTCTTC. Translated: CASSPLTSGVYYNEQFF.

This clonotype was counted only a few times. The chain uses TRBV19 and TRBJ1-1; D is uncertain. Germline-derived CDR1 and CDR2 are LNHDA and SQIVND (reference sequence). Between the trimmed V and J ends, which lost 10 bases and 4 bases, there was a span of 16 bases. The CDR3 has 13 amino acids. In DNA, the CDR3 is TGTGCCACCAACGGACCGAGAATCACTGAAGCTTTCTTT. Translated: CATNGPRITEAFF.

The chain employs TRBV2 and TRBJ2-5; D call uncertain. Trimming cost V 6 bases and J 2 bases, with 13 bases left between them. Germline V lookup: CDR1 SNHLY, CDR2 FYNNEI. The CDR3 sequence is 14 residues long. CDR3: CASRLTEWQETQYF. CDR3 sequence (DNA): TGTGCCAGCAGACTGACTGAGTGGCAAGAGACCCAGTACTTC.

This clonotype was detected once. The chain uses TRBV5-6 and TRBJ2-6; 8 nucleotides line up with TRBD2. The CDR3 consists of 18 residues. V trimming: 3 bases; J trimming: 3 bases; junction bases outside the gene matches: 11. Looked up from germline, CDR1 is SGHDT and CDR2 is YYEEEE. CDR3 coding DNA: TGTGCCAGCAGCTCGCCCGGGGGGGGCAGCTATGGGGCCAACGTCCTGACTTTC. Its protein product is CASSSPGGGSYGANVLTF.

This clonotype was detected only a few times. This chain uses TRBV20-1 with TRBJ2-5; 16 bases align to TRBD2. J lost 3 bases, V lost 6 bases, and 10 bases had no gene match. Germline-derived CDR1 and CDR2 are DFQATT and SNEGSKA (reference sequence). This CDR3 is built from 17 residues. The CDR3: CSAPGTSGRAIKETQYF. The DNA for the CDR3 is TGCAGTGCCCCCGGGACTAGCGGGAGGGCAATCAAAGAGACCCAGTACTTC.

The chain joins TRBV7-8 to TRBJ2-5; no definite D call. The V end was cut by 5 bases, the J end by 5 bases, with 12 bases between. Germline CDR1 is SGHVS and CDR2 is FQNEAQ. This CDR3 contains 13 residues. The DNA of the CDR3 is TGTGCCAGCAGCCTTAGTACGGCGGAGACCCAGTACTTC. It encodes CASSLSTAETQYF. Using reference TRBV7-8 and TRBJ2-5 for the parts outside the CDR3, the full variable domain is GAGVSQSPRYKVAKRGQDVALRCDPISGHVSLFWYQQALGQGPEFLTYFQNEAQLDKSGLPSDRFFAERPEGSVSTLKIQRTQQEDSAVYLCASSLSTAETQYFGPGTRLLVL.

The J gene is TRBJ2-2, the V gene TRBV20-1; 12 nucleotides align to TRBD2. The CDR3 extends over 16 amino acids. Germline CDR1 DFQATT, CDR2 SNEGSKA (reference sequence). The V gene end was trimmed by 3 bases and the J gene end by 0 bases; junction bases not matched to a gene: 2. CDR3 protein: CSARASGRANTGELFF. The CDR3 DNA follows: TGCAGTGCTAGGGCTAGCGGGAGGGCGAACACCGGGGAGCTGTTTTTT.

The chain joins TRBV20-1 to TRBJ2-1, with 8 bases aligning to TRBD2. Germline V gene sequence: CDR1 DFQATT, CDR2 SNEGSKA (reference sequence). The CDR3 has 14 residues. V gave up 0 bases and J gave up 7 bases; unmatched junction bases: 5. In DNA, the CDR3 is TGCAGTGCTAGAGAGGTCGGGAGGGCGAATGAGCAGTTCTTC. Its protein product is CSAREVGRANEQFF.

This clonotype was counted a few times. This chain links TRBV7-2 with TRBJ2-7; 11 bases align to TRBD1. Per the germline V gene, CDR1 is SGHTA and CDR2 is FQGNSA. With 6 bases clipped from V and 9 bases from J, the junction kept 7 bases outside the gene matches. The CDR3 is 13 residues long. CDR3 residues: CASRLTGTGGQYF. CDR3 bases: TGTGCCAGCAGACTTACTGGGACAGGGGGGCAGTACTTC.

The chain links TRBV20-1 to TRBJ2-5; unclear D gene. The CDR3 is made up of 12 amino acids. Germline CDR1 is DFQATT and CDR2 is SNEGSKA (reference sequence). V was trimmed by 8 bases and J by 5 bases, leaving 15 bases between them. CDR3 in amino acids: CSTSEFGETQYF. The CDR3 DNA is TGCAGTACCTCAGAGTTCGGGGAGACCCAGTACTTC.

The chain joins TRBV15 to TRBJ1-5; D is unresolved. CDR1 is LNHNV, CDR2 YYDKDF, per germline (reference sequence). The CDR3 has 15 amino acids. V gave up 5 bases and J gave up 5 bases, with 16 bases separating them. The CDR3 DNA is TGTGCCACCAGCCCCTACACATTCGCATATCAGCCCCAGCATTTT. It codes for CATSPYTFAYQPQHF.

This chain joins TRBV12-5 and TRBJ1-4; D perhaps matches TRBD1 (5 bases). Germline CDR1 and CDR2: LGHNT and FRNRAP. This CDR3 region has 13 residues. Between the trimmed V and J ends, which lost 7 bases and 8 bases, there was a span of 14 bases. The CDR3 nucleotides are TGTGCTAGTGCTCCCGAGGGGCGGGAAAAACTGTTTTTT. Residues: CASAPEGREKLFF.

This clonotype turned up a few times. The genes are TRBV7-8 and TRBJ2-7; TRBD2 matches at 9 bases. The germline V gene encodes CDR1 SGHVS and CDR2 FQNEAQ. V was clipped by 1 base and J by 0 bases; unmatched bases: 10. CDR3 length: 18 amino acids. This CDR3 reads CASSLGRLAGAISYEQYF. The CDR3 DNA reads TGTGCCAGCAGCTTAGGTCGGTTAGCGGGGGCCATCTCCTACGAGCAGTACTTC.

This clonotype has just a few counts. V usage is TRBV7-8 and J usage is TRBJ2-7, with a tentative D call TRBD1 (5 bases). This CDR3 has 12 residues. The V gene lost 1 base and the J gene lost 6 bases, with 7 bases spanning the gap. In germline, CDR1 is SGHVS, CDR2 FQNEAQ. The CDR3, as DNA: TGTGCCAGCAGCTTAGTGGGGCTCGAGCAGTACTTC. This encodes CASSLVGLEQYF.

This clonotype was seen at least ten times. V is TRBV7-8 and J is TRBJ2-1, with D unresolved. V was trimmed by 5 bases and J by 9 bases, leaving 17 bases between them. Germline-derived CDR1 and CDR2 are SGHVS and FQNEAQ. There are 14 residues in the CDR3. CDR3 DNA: TGTGCCAGCAGCCCCACCAGGCTACACGGTGAGCAGTTCTTC. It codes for CASSPTRLHGEQFF. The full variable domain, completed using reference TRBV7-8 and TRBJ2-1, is GAGVSQSPRYKVAKRGQDVALRCDPISGHVSLFWYQQALGQGPEFLTYFQNEAQLDKSGLPSDRFFAERPEGSVSTLKIQRTQQEDSAVYLCASSPTRLHGEQFFGPGTRLTVL.

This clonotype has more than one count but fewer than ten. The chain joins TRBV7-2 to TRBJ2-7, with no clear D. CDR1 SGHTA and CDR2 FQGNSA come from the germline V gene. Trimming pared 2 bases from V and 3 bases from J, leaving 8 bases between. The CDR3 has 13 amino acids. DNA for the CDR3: TGTGCCAGCAGCTTATCGACCAACTACGAGCAGTACTTC. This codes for CASSLSTNYEQYF.

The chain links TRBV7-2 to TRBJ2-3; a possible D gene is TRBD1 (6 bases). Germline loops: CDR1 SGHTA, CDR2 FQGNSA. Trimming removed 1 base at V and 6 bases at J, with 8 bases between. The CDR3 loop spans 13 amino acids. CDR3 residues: CASSLGQVDTQYF. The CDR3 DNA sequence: TGTGCCAGCAGCTTAGGACAGGTTGATACGCAGTATTTT.

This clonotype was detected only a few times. CDR3 coding DNA: TGTGCCAGCAGTTTGAGGGTAGGGGACCACAATCAGCCCCAGCATTTT. Amino acids: CASSLRVGDHNQPQHF. The chain recombines TRBV12-3 or TRBV12-4 with TRBJ1-5; tentatively, D is TRBD1 (5 bases). CDR3 size: 16 residues. Trimming took off 3 bases at V and 3 bases at J, with 15 bases between the two ends.

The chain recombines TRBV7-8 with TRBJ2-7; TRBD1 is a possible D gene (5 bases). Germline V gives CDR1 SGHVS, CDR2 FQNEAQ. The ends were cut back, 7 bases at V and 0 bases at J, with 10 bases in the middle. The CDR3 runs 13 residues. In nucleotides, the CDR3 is TGTGCCAGCACCCCGACAGCCTCCTACGAGCAGTACTTC. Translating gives CASTPTASYEQYF.

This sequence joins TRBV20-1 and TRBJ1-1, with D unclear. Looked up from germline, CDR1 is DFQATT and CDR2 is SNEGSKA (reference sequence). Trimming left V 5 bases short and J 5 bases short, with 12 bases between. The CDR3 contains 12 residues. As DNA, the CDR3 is TGCAGTGCTCGCGGACTGCGAACTGAAGCTTTCTTT. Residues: CSARGLRTEAFF.

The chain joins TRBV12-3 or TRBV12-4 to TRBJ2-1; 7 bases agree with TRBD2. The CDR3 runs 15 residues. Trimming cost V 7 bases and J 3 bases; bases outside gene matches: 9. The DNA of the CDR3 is TGTGCCAGCACCCAGGTTGGGGGGGACTACAATGAGCAGTTCTTC. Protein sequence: CASTQVGGDYNEQFF.

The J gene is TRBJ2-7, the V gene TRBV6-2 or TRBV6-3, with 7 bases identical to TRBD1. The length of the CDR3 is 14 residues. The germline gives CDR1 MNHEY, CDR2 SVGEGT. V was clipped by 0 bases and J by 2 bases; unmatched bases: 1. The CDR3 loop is CASSYSTGTYEQYF. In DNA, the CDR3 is TGTGCCAGCAGTTACTCGACAGGGACCTACGAGCAGTACTTC.

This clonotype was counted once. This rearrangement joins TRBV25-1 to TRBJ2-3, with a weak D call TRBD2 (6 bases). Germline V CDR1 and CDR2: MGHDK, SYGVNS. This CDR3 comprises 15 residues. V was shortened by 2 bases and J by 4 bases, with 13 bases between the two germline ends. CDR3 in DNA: TGTGCCAGCAGTGAACTGAGAGGGGAGGCAGATACGCAGTATTTT. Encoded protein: CASSELRGEADTQYF.

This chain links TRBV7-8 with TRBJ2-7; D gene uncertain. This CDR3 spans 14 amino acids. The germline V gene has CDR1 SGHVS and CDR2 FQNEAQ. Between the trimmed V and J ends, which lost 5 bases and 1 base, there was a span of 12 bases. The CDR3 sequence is CASSRLGLSYEQYF. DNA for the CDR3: TGTGCCAGCAGCCGACTTGGTCTTTCCTACGAGCAGTACTTC. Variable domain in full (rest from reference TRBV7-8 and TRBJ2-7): GAGVSQSPRYKVAKRGQDVALRCDPISGHVSLFWYQQALGQGPEFLTYFQNEAQLDKSGLPSDRFFAERPEGSVSTLKIQRTQQEDSAVYLCASSRLGLSYEQYFGPGTRLTVT.

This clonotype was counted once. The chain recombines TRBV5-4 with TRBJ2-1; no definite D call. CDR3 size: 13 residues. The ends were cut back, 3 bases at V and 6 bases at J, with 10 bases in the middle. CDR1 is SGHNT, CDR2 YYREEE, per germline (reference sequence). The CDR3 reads CASSSANFNEQFF. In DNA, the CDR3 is TGTGCCAGCAGCTCTGCGAATTTCAATGAGCAGTTCTTC.